Listed below are T cell receptor beta chains from one sample, sequenced in a study of early T cells in non-severe SARS-CoV-2 infection. TCRdb ran MiXCR on the 5' RACE reads and lists one entry per CDR3 protein. This table holds approximately 77,000 distinct CDR3 sequences, 15% to 19% found once. Source material: whole blood. These receptors were obtained from an adult who was a healthcare worker with PCR-confirmed SARS-CoV-2 infection or an uninfected control (not recorded which). Both conserved end residues are part of each CDR3. A D gene is named only where the DNA matches it firmly. Rows may omit the clone size; those that give it use once, few, many or a size class.

CDR3 | DNA | J | D | V | size
CASSHRQGYSGANVLTF | TGTGCCAGCAGCCACCGACAGGGTTACTCTGGGGCCAACGTCCTGACTTTC | TRBJ2-6 | TRBD1 | TRBV7-2 | few
CASSSLGVTGDTQYF | TGCGCCAGCAGCTCCCTCGGGGTCACGGGCGATACGCAGTATTTT | TRBJ2-3 | . | TRBV5-1 | many
CASSSTGNYEQYF | TGTGCCAGCAGTTCGACAGGGAACTACGAGCAGTACTTC | TRBJ2-7 | TRBD1 | TRBV12-3/TRBV12-4 | .
CASSEFGGGGAFF | TGTGCCAGCAGTGAGTTTGGGGGAGGAGGAGCTTTCTTT | TRBJ1-1 | . | TRBV6-1 | few
CASRDRAGNSPLHF | TGTGCCAGCAGGGACAGGGCAGGGAATTCACCCCTCCACTTT | TRBJ1-6 | TRBD1 | TRBV7-2 | many
CASRDSVTDTQYF | TGTGCCAGCCGGGACAGTGTGACAGATACGCAGTATTTT | TRBJ2-3 | TRBD1 | TRBV2 | few
CASSFNLLAGDTDTQYF | TGTGCCAGCAGTTTTAACCTACTAGCGGGGGACACAGATACGCAGTATTTT | TRBJ2-3 | TRBD2 | TRBV27 | .
CASSLAGREKDGYTF | TGTGCCAGCAGTTTAGCCGGACGAGAGAAGGATGGCTACACCTTC | TRBJ1-2 | . | TRBV28 | .
CASSQYNLGTEAFF | TGTGCCAGCAGCCAATACAACCTCGGAACTGAAGCTTTCTTT | TRBJ1-1 | . | TRBV16 | .
CASSPRLAGTEAFF | TGTGCCAGCAGCCCTAGACTCGCGGGCACTGAAGCTTTCTTT | TRBJ1-1 | . | TRBV3-1 | once
CASRIGTGGPDTQYF | TGCGCCAGCAGAATCGGGACAGGGGGCCCAGATACGCAGTATTTT | TRBJ2-3 | TRBD1 | TRBV5-1 | .
CASSQASGAGREQYF | TGTGCCAGCAGCCAAGCATCGGGGGCAGGTCGGGAGCAGTACTTC | TRBJ2-7 | . | TRBV3-1 | many